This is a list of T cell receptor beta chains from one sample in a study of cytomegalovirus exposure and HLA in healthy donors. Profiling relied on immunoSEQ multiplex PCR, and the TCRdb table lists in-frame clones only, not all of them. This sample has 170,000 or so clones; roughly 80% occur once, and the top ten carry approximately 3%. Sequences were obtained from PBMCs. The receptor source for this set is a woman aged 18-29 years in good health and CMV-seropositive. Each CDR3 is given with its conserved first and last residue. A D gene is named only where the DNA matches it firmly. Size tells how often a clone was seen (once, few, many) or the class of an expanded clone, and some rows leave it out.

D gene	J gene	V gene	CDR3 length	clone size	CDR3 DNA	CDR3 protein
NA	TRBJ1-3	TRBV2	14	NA	TGTGCCAGCGTTTTAGTCGGCTCTGGAAACACCATATATTTT	CASVLVGSGNTIYF
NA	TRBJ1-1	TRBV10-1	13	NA	TGCGCCAGCAGAGCAACGAGGAACACTGAAGCTTTCTTT	CASRATRNTEAFF
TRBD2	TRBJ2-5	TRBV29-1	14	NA	TGCAGCGTTGGAGCGGGGGGCCTCCAAGAGACCCAGTACTTC	CSVGAGGLQETQYF
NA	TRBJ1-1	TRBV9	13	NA	TGTGCCAGCAGCCCAGAAGGGGAGGCTGAAGCTTTCTTT	CASSPEGEAEAFF
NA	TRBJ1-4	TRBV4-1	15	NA	TGCGCCAGCAGCGAAGAACCAGCCCGGGTCGAAAAACTGTTTTTT	CASSEEPARVEKLFF
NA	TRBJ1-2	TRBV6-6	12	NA	TGTGCCAGCAGCCCCGATGAGGTCGGCTACACCTTC	CASSPDEVGYTF
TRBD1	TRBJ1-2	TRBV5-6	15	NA	TGTGCCAGCAGCCCAAGACAGGGCCTAAGAGATGGCTACACCTTC	CASSPRQGLRDGYTF
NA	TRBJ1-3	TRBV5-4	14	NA	TGTGCCAGCAGCTTGGGGGGGGCTGGAAACACCATATATTTT	CASSLGGAGNTIYF
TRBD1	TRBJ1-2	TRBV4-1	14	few	TGCGCCAGCAGCCAAGCCGGGACAGACTATGGCTACACCTTC	CASSQAGTDYGYTF
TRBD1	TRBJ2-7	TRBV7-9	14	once	TGTGCCAGCAGCTCGACAGGGGGCTACAGGTGGGAGTACTTC	CASSSTGGYRWEYF
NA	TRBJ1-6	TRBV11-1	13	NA	TGTGCCAGCAGCCCGGACACTAATTCACCCCTCCACTTT	CASSPDTNSPLHF
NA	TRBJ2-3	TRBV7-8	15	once	TGTGCCAGCAGCTTAGGGCGGGGCAGCACAGATACGCAGTATTTT	CASSLGRGSTDTQYF
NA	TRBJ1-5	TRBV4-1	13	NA	TGCGCCAGCAGCCCAAATAGCAATCAGCCCCAGCATTTT	CASSPNSNQPQHF
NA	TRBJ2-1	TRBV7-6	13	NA	TGTGCCAGCAGCACGGGTCCTTACAATGAGCAGTTCTTC	CASSTGPYNEQFF
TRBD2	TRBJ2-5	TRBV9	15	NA	TGTGCCAGCAGCGTAGGTGCTAGCGGGAGTGAGACCCAGTACTTC	CASSVGASGSETQYF
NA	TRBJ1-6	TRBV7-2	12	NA	TGTGCCAGCAGCTCTTCGTCTTCACCCCTCCACTTT	CASSSSSSPLHF
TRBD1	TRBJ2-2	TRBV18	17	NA	TGTGCCAGCTCACCACCACTAGGACAGGGTCGGACCGGGGAGCTGTTTTTT	CASSPPLGQGRTGELFF
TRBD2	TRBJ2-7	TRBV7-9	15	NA	TGTGCCAGCAGCTTCAACTCCGGGACTAGCCGCGAGCAGTACTTC	CASSFNSGTSREQYF
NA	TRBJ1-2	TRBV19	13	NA	TGTGCCAGTATCCCCCCGGGGGTATACGGCTACACCTTC	CASIPPGVYGYTF
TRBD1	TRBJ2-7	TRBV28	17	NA	TGTGCCAGCAGAGGCGGGACAGGGGTCTGGGGCTCCTACGAGCAGTACTTC	CASRGGTGVWGSYEQYF
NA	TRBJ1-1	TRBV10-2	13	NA	TGCGCCAGCAGTCGCCATGTAGACACTGAAGCTTTCTTT	CASSRHVDTEAFF
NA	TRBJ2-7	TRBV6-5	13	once	TGTGCCAGCTCCCAAGGGAGCTCCTACGAGCAGTACTTC	CASSQGSSYEQYF
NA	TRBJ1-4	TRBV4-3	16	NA	TGCGCCAGCAGCCAAGATAGAGGTTCCTTAATGGAAAAACTGTTTTTT	CASSQDRGSLMEKLFF
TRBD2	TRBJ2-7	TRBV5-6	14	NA	TGTGCCAGCAGCTTGGCCGGGGGGGCGAGGGAGCAGTACTTC	CASSLAGGAREQYF
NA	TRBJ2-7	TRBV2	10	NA	TGTGCCAGCAGCCTCTACGAGCAGTACTTC	CASSLYEQYF
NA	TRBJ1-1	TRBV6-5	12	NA	TGTGCCAGCAGTTCCCTCGCTGAGGAAGCTTTCTTT	CASSSLAEEAFF
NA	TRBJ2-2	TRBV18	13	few	TGTGCCAGCTCACCTCAGGGGACCGGGGAGCTGTTTTTT	CASSPQGTGELFF
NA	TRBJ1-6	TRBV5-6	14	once	TGTGCCAGCAGCTTCCCCCCCAGGGATTCACCCCTCCACTTT	CASSFPPRDSPLHF
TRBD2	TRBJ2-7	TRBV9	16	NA	TGTGCCAGCAGCGTAGAGGCGGCTAGCGGCCTGGGGGAGCAGTACTTC	CASSVEAASGLGEQYF
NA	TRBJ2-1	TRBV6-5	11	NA	TGTGCCAGCAGTCGGGGGTTTGGGCAGTTCTTC	CASSRGFGQFF
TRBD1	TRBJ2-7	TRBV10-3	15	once	TGTGCCATCAGTGATGAGACAGGGACATCCTACGAGCAGTACTTC	CAISDETGTSYEQYF
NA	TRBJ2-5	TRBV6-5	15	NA	TGTGCCAGCAGTTACGGTTTACAGGGCGGCGAGACCCAGTACTTC	CASSYGLQGGETQYF
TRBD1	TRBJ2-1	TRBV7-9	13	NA	TGTGCCAGCAGCCTTGGGACAGTTGATGAGCAGTTCTTC	CASSLGTVDEQFF
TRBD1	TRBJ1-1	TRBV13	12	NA	TGTGCCAGCAGCTCCGGGACAGGTCAAGCTTTCTTT	CASSSGTGQAFF
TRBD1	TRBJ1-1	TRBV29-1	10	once	TGCAGCGTTGGGACAGGGGGATCTTTCTTT	CSVGTGGSFF
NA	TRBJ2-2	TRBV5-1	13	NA	TGCGCCAGCAGATACGGGGGGCCCGGGGAGCTGTTTTTT	CASRYGGPGELFF
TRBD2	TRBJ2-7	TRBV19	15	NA	TGTGCCAGCGAGCCCTCTAGCGGGGGGGCTCGCGAGCAGTACTTC	CASEPSSGGAREQYF
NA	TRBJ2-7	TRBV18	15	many	TGTGCCAGCTCACCGTCCGAGGGGGTATCCTACGAGCAGTACTTC	CASSPSEGVSYEQYF
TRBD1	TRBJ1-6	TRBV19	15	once	TGTGCCAGTAGTATCGACAGGGGGCACGGTTCACCCCTCCACTTT	CASSIDRGHGSPLHF
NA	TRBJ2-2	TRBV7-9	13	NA	TGTGCCAGCAGCTTAGCCCCAGCCGGGGAGCTGTTTTTT	CASSLAPAGELFF
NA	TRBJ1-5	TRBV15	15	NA	TGTGCCACCAGCAGAGATGTGGGGGGGACTCAGCCCCAGCATTTT	CATSRDVGGTQPQHF
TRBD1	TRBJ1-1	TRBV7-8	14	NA	TGTGCCAGCAGCTTAGGACAGGGGAACACTGAAGCTTTCTTT	CASSLGQGNTEAFF
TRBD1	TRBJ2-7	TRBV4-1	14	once	TGCGCCAGCAGCCCCTCCGGGACAGGTTACGAGCAGTACTTC	CASSPSGTGYEQYF
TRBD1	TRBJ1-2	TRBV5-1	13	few	TGCGCCAGCAGCCCGGGACAGGGAGGAGGCTACACCTTC	CASSPGQGGGYTF
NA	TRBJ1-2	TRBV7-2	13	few	TGTGCCAGCAGCCCGGGACAAGATTATGGCTACACCTTC	CASSPGQDYGYTF
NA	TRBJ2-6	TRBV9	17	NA	TGTGCCAGCAGCGTAGAGCTCAGGGGGGCTGGGGCCAACGTCCTGACTTTC	CASSVELRGAGANVLTF
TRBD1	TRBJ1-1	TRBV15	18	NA	TGTGCCACCAGCAGAGACCCCCTAACGACAGGGAGGAACACTGAAGCTTTCTTT	CATSRDPLTTGRNTEAFF
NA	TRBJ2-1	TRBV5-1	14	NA	TGCGCCAGCAACTTTTGGGGTAGCGACAATGAGCAGTTCTTC	CASNFWGSDNEQFF
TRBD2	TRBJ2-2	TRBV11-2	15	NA	TGTGCCAGCAGCCGCGAGGGGAGGGGAGCCGGGGAGCTGTTTTTT	CASSREGRGAGELFF
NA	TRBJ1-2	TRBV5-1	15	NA	TGCGCCAGCAGCCGCGCGGCACAAATTAACTATGGCTACACCTTC	CASSRAAQINYGYTF
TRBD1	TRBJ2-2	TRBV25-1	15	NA	TGTGCCAGCAGTGAGGGACAGGGGGACACCGGGGAGCTGTTTTTT	CASSEGQGDTGELFF
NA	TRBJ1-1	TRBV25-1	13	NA	TGTGCCAGCAGTGCCCAGGGCGGCACTGAAGCTTTCTTT	CASSAQGGTEAFF
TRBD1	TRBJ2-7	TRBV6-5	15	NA	TGTGCCAGCAGGACCCGGGACAGGGGCGACTACGAGCAGTACTTC	CASRTRDRGDYEQYF
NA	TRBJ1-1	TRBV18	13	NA	TGTGCCAGCTCACCAGGAGGGACGGGAGAAGCTTTCTTT	CASSPGGTGEAFF
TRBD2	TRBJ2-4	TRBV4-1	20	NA	TGCGCCAGCAGCCAAGATTCAGGACTAGCGGGGGGTAAGACGGGAAACATTCAGTACTTC	CASSQDSGLAGGKTGNIQYF
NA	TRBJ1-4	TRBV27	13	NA	TGTGCCAGCAGGACATTGACTAATGAAAAACTGTTTTTT	CASRTLTNEKLFF
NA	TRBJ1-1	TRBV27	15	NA	TGTGCCAGCAGTTTACAACAGGCTATGAACACTGAAGCTTTCTTT	CASSLQQAMNTEAFF
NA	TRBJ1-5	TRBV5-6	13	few	TGTGCCAGCAGCTTTTATAGCAATCAGCCCCAGCATTTT	CASSFYSNQPQHF
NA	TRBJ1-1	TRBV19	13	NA	TGTGCCAGTAGACGTACCTCCCCGGGTGAAGCTTTCTTT	CASRRTSPGEAFF